These 21 T cell receptor beta chains came from one sample sequenced in a study of regulatory T cells in long-lasting Graves disease. To make TCR beta libraries, researchers used iRepertoire HTBI primers and Arm-PCR of CDR3 regions. TCRdb analysed the multiplex PCR reads with MiXCR anew, one entry per CDR3 protein. The sample comprises hundreds of thousands of distinct CDR3 sequences, approximately 15% of which are singletons, and about 17% rests with the top ten. Time point indicated: newly diagnosed GD, antithyroid drugs for less than 3 months. TCR sequences were obtained from RNA taken from PBMCs. Another study also made use of these data, one on T cells in Graves' hyperthyroidism and ophthalmopathy.

The sample consisted of peripheral blood mononuclear cells (PBMCs), taken at new diagnosis, from a patient treated with antithyroid drugs. These receptors all stem from a woman aged 25 to 45 with Graves disease.

The J gene is TRBJ1-1, the V gene TRBV14; TRBD1 matches 8 bases. V dropped 6 bases and J dropped 11; count of bases not matched to a gene: 8. Germline V gene lookup returns CDR1 SGHDN and CDR2 FVKESK. The CDR3 covers 12 residues. CDR3 residues: CASRPTGGGAFF. Written as DNA, the CDR3 is TGTGCCAGCAGGCCTACAGGGGGTGGGGCTTTCTTT.

The sample holds many counts of this clonotype. V and J are TRBV20-1 and TRBJ1-1; D gene uncertain. The germline CDR1 and CDR2 sequences are DFQATT and SNEGSKA (reference sequence). V was clipped by 0 bases and J by 2 bases, with 10 bases between them. This CDR3 is 14 amino acids long. The CDR3 sequence: CSARDWAANTEAFF. CDR3 nucleotide sequence: TGCAGTGCTAGAGATTGGGCAGCTAACACTGAAGCTTTCTTT.

In this sample, this clonotype turned up a few times. The chain combines TRBV7-8 with TRBJ1-5, with D unresolved. V lost 2 bases and J 4 bases, leaving 9 bases between the germline ends. Germline V gene data show CDR1 as SGHVS and CDR2 as FQNEAQ. The CDR3 has 14 residues. The chain's CDR3 is CASSLIKLNQPQHF. In nucleotides, the CDR3 is TGTGCCAGCAGCTTAATAAAGCTAAATCAGCCCCAGCATTTT. The whole variable domain, remainder taken from reference TRBV7-8 and TRBJ1-5, is GAGVSQSPRYKVAKRGQDVALRCDPISGHVSLFWYQQALGQGPEFLTYFQNEAQLDKSGLPSDRFFAERPEGSVSTLKIQRTQQEDSAVYLCASSLIKLNQPQHFGDGTRLSIL.

This clonotype was seen ten or more times. The chain employs TRBV6-1 and TRBJ1-2, with D maybe TRBD1 (5 bases). The CDR3 runs to 14 residues. Germline V gives CDR1 MNHNS, CDR2 SASEGT. Trimming pared 2 bases from V and 6 bases from J, leaving 13 bases between. In nucleotides, the CDR3 is TGTGCCAGCAGTGAAAGGGAGGGGTTGAATGGCTACACCTTC. This encodes CASSEREGLNGYTF.

This chain connects TRBV24-1 to TRBJ2-3; D call uncertain. The V end was cut by 2 bases, the J end by 1 base, with 15 bases between. The CDR3 loop spans 17 amino acids. Germline loops: CDR1 KGHDR, CDR2 SFDVKD. CDR3 sequence: CATSDSLFISGTDTQYF. CDR3 in DNA: TGTGCCACCAGTGATTCCTTATTTATCTCCGGCACAGATACGCAGTATTTT.

At least ten counts were recorded for this clonotype. This chain's CDR3 is CATSDGGLTGNNEQFF. In nucleotides, the CDR3 is TGTGCCACCAGTGACGGGGGTCTAACGGGGAACAATGAGCAGTTCTTC. The chain employs TRBV24-1 and TRBJ2-1, with D possibly TRBD2 on 6 matching bases. Trimming cost V 4 bases and J 5 bases, with 17 bases left between them. Germline V gene data show CDR1 as KGHDR and CDR2 as SFDVKD. This CDR3 is 16 amino acids long.

This clonotype was seen a handful of times. The rearrangement uses TRBV7-9 and TRBJ1-2, with D possibly being TRBD1 (5 bases). CDR1 and CDR2 from the germline V gene are SEHNR and FQNEAQ (reference sequence). The CDR3 extends over 14 amino acids. Deletions cut 7 bases from V and 3 bases from J, with 15 bases between. The CDR3 reads CASINSGGYYGYTF. CDR3 sequence (DNA): TGTGCCAGCATCAATTCCGGGGGATACTATGGCTACACCTTC.

This clonotype was picked up a small number of times. The chain is built from TRBV18 and TRBJ2-3; D may be TRBD2 (5 bases). This CDR3 spans 16 amino acids. Trimming pared 2 bases from V and 0 bases from J, leaving 12 bases between. Germline assignment: CDR1 KGHSH and CDR2 LQKENI. The chain's CDR3 is CASSPRAGWSTDTQYF. The CDR3 region has the DNA TGTGCCAGCTCACCAAGGGCGGGTTGGAGCACAGATACGCAGTATTTT.

This clonotype was detected ten times or more. The J gene is TRBJ1-5, the V gene TRBV20-1, with TRBD1 identical over 7 bases. J was trimmed by 0 bases and V by 7 bases; bases with no gene match: 6. The CDR3 extends over 14 amino acids. CDR1 and CDR2 from the germline V gene are DFQATT and SNEGSKA (reference sequence). The CDR3 protein is CSVTGQHSNQPQHF. CDR3 nucleotides: TGCAGTGTGACGGGACAGCATAGCAATCAGCCCCAGCATTTT.

Regarding this clonotype: The conserved phenylalanine or tryptophan normally closing the CDR3 is absent here, so this likely arose from a read error. This rearrangement joins TRBV6-1 to TRBJ1-6; 7 nucleotides match TRBD1. Germline CDR1 is MNHNS and CDR2 is SASEGT. This CDR3 has 16 residues. The V and J ends lost 7 bases and 4 bases, in that order; junction bases with no gene match: 10. Here the CDR3 DNA reads TGTGCCAGCAAATCGTTGGACAGGAATTATAATTCACCCCTCCACCTT. It specifies CASKSLDRNYNSPLHL.

This clonotype was seen ten or more times. The genes are TRBV6-1 and TRBJ1-2; D gene ambiguous. V lost 7 bases, J lost 0 bases, and 9 bases lay in between. The CDR3 has 13 residues. Looked up from germline, CDR1 is MNHNS and CDR2 is SASEGT. CDR3 DNA: TGTGCCAGCAAGACAAGTACTAACTATGGCTACACCTTC. Translating it yields CASKTSTNYGYTF.

This chain links TRBV5-1 with TRBJ2-1, with TRBD2 as a possible D gene (5 bases). This CDR3 has 14 residues. Germline V gene sequence: CDR1 SGHRS, CDR2 YFSETQ. Trimming left V 4 bases short and J 4 bases short, with 12 bases between. The CDR3 reads CASSAGAGYNEQFF. Here the CDR3 DNA reads TGCGCCAGCAGCGCCGGTGCGGGTTACAATGAGCAGTTCTTC. The whole variable domain, remainder taken from reference TRBV5-1 and TRBJ2-1, is KAGVTQTPRYLIKTRGQQVTLSCSPISGHRSVSWYQQTPGQGLQFLFEYFSETQRNKGNFPGRFSGRQFSNSRSEMNVSTLELGDSALYLCASSAGAGYNEQFFGPGTRLTVL.

This chain joins TRBV27 and TRBJ2-2, with D possibly matching TRBD1 (6 bases). The CDR3 spans 19 residues. Trimming cost V 5 bases and J 0 bases, with 22 bases left between them. Germline V CDR1 and CDR2: MNHEY, SMNVEV (reference sequence). CDR3: CASSLRTVGALTNTGELFF. Here the CDR3 DNA reads TGTGCCAGCAGTCTTCGGACAGTGGGGGCCCTAACGAACACCGGGGAGCTGTTTTTT.

Notes on this clonotype: One end of the junction is discordant with germline, which a read error may explain. The V and J genes are TRBV7-7 and TRBJ2-5; D uncertain. CDR3 length: 14 residues. Germline assignment: CDR1 SSHAT and CDR2 FNYEAQ (reference sequence). CDR3 bases: TGTGCTAGCAGCTTAAAGTCGGAGAGGGAGACCCAGTACTTC. This encodes CASSLKSERETQYF.

The V and J genes are TRBV5-1 and TRBJ2-7; tentatively, D is TRBD1 or TRBD2 (5 bases each). V was clipped by 3 bases and J by 6 bases, with 22 bases between them. The CDR3 sequence is 16 residues long. The germline gives CDR1 SGHRS, CDR2 YFSETQ. This CDR3 reads CASSSLPGPKTSEQYF. As DNA, the CDR3 is TGCGCCAGCAGCTCACTCCCGGGACCCAAAACCTCCGAGCAGTACTTC.

The V call is TRBV5-1, the J call TRBJ2-5; 8 bases line up with TRBD2. The CDR3 extends over 18 amino acids. CDR1 is SGHRS and CDR2 is YFSETQ in the germline V gene. Losses at the gene ends were 4 bases for V and 2 bases for J; bases not matched to a gene: 16. Written as DNA, the CDR3 is TGCGCCAGCAGCCAGGACGGGCGAGCGGGAGTAGCTCAAGAGACCCAGTACTTC. This translates into CASSQDGRAGVAQETQYF.

This clonotype was found many times. The J gene is TRBJ2-1, the V gene TRBV29-1; TRBD1 is a possible D gene (5 bases). Between the trimmed V and J ends, which lost 4 bases and 6 bases, there was a span of 7 bases. Looked up from germline, CDR1 is SQVTM and CDR2 is ANQGSEA. This CDR3 comprises 11 residues. The CDR3 region is CSVGQGNEQFF. CDR3 coding DNA: TGCAGCGTTGGGCAGGGCAATGAGCAGTTCTTC.

CDR3 sequence: CASSLSPGTGNEQYF. Here the CDR3 DNA reads TGTGCCAGCAGTCTCTCCCCCGGGACAGGGAACGAGCAGTACTTC. The rearrangement joins TRBV27 to TRBJ2-7; TRBD1 matches at 9 bases. This CDR3 has 15 amino acids. CDR1 is MNHEY, CDR2 SMNVEV, per germline (reference sequence). Unmatched junction bases numbered 10, after V lost 5 bases and J lost 5 bases.

This clonotype has more than one count but fewer than ten. The rearrangement uses TRBV12-3 or TRBV12-4 and TRBJ1-1; D remains unclear. The V end was cut by 5 bases, the J end by 1 base, with 11 bases between. This CDR3 comprises 14 residues. CDR3 nucleotides: TGTGCCAGCAGTCCCCCGAGGCCGAACACTGAAGCTTTCTTT. Protein product: CASSPPRPNTEAFF.

This clonotype was seen ten or more times. The gene calls are TRBV28 and TRBJ2-1; the D is unclear. Germline V lookup: CDR1 MDHEN, CDR2 SYDVKM. Trimming removed 7 bases from V and 3 bases from J, with 10 bases in between. The CDR3 spans 13 residues. The CDR3 loop is CASTPRGYNEQFF. The CDR3 DNA sequence: TGTGCCAGCACCCCGCGTGGCTACAATGAGCAGTTCTTC.

In this sample, this clonotype turned up many times. The J gene is TRBJ2-7, the V gene TRBV6-1; 12 bases match TRBD1. Germline values: CDR1 MNHNS, CDR2 SASEGT. The CDR3 totals 14 residues. V was clipped by 6 bases and J by 7 bases; unmatched bases: 7. The CDR3 loop is CASRGTGGWGEQYF. CDR3 DNA: TGTGCCAGCAGGGGGACAGGGGGCTGGGGAGAGCAGTACTTC.